This TCR beta chain is from a study of spatial heterogeneity in lung cancer. Study-level results: Tumors with more nonsynonymous mutations had more expanded intratumoral alpha and beta TCRs.

Judged by abundance, this clonotype is medium-sized. Its matching antigen is unknown. From the 5' RACE reads, TCRdb called clonotypes with MiXCR, one entry per CDR3 protein. Of approximately 1,600 distinct CDR3 sequences listed, roughly 5.2% are singletons. V lost 5 bases to trimming and J lost 7 bases; unmatched junction nucleotides: 6. This CDR3 region has 13 residues. Germline CDR1 SEHNR, CDR2 FQNEAQ (reference sequence). Time point of the sample: sample taken at primary tumor resection. Whole RNA was taken from tumor, nontumor lung or frozen PBMC; it was then sequenced unsorted. This clonotype was obtained from a male donor with early-stage non-small cell lung cancer. Source: lung tumor tissue, taken at surgery. The rearrangement links TRBV7-9 to TRBJ1-2; 8 bases align to TRBD1. Here the CDR3 reads CASSPGTGVGYTF. The CDR3 nucleotides are TGTGCCAGCAGCCCCGGGACAGGTGTTGGCTACACCTTC. The variable domain in full, completed from reference TRBV7-9 and TRBJ1-2, reads DTGVSQNPRHKITKRGQNVTFRCDPISEHNRLYWYRQTLGQGPEFLTYFQNEAQLEKSRLLSDRFSAERPKGSFSTLEIQRTEQGDSAMYLCASSPGTGVGYTFGSGTRLTVV.